These 15 T cell receptor beta chains were sequenced from one sample in a study of T cells in Graves' hyperthyroidism and ophthalmopathy. Amplification of TCR beta CDR3 regions was performed using RNA transcripts as template. When the TCR CDR3 underwent first-round RT-PCR, the HTBI primer set was used. From the multiplex PCR reads, TCRdb called clonotypes with MiXCR, one entry per CDR3 protein. Here the sample spans around 760,000 distinct CDR3 sequences, 30% to 40% being singletons. Sequences were obtained from blood. These receptor sequences come from a woman in her 40s with Graves' hyperthyroidism.

Ten or more counts support this clonotype. V usage is TRBV25-1 and J usage is TRBJ1-1, with unresolved D. The germline V gene has CDR1 MGHDK and CDR2 SYGVNS. The CDR3 spans 14 residues. The V end lost 2 bases, the J end lost 1 base, and 8 bases lay between the germline ends. CDR3: CASSEIGRNTEAFF. The CDR3 coding sequence is TGTGCCAGCAGTGAAATCGGAAGGAACACTGAAGCTTTCTTT.

This clonotype was counted many times. The chain has TRBV25-1 and TRBJ1-2, with no clear D. The CDR3 has 14 amino acids. Trimming cost V 0 bases and J 2 bases, with 7 bases left between them. CDR1 and CDR2 (germline): MGHDK, SYGVNS. CDR3 nucleotides: TGTGCCAGCAGTGAATACACAACGAACTATGGCTACACCTTC. It yields the protein CASSEYTTNYGYTF.

This chain's CDR3 is CASSEARQGSYGYTF. For the CDR3, the DNA is TGTGCCAGCAGTGAAGCGAGACAGGGGAGCTATGGCTACACCTTC. The chain is built from TRBV5-6 and TRBJ1-2; TRBD1 matches 8 bases. This CDR3 has 15 residues. Losses at the gene ends were 5 bases for V and 4 bases for J; bases not matched to a gene: 10. CDR1 is SGHDT, CDR2 YYEEEE, per germline.

The rearrangement joins TRBV15 to TRBJ1-6; TRBD1 aligns across 9 bases. J was trimmed by 10 bases and V by 0 bases; bases with no gene match: 4. Germline V gene lookup returns CDR1 LNHNV and CDR2 YYDKDF (reference sequence). This CDR3 spans 15 amino acids. CDR3 region: CATSREGGQGSPLHF. The DNA of the CDR3 is TGTGCCACCAGCAGAGAGGGGGGACAGGGCTCACCCCTCCACTTT.

The chain recombines TRBV2 with TRBJ2-7, with 11 nucleotides matching TRBD2. Germline V gene sequence: CDR1 SNHLY, CDR2 FYNNEI. The CDR3 runs to 13 residues. The V segment lost 11 bases and the J segment 7 bases; nucleotides outside the gene matches: 10. CDR3 DNA sequence: TGTGCCGTGACTAGCGGGGAGTACAATGAGCAGTACTTC. This encodes CAVTSGEYNEQYF.

This clonotype was detected only once. The chain has TRBV19 and TRBJ2-3; tentatively, D is TRBD2 (6 bases). This CDR3 is built from 12 residues. V was shortened by 3 bases and J by 5 bases, with 6 bases between the two germline ends. Germline CDR1 reads LNHDA; CDR2 reads SQIVND (reference sequence). The CDR3 sequence: CASSISGDTQYF. The CDR3 nucleotides are TGTGCCAGTAGTATTAGCGGAGATACGCAGTATTTT.

The count of this clonotype is one. Its ends do not fully match the called genes, so a read error is possible. The genes are TRBV7-3 and TRBJ1-4; no definite D call. CDR1 is SGHTA and CDR2 is FQGTGA in the germline V gene. CDR3 length: 15 amino acids. The CDR3 DNA reads TGCGCCAGCAGCCAAGAGTGGGCCCTGGGAGAAAAACTGTCTTTT. Encoded protein: CASSQEWALGEKLSF.

There are a few counts of this clonotype. This sequence joins TRBV19 and TRBJ1-2; the D is unclear. The CDR3 loop spans 13 amino acids. The V end lost 3 bases, the J end lost 2 bases, and 7 bases lay between the germline ends. Germline V gene data show CDR1 as LNHDA and CDR2 as SQIVND (reference sequence). The CDR3 region is CASSMVGNYGYTF. The CDR3 DNA reads as TGTGCCAGTAGTATGGTGGGAAACTATGGCTACACCTTC.

Ten or more counts support this clonotype. The genes are TRBV12-3 or TRBV12-4 and TRBJ1-2; D is perhaps TRBD1 (5 bases). The CDR3 is 13 amino acids. Trimming left V 3 bases short and J 4 bases short, with 9 bases between. In DNA, the CDR3 is TGTGCCAGCAGTTTTGGGACGACCTATGGCTACACCTTC. It yields the protein CASSFGTTYGYTF.

This chain uses TRBV7-9 with TRBJ2-7, with TRBD2 identical over 9 bases. Trimming removed 5 bases from V and 5 bases from J; junction bases left unmatched: 10. There are 15 residues in the CDR3. The V gene's germline CDR1 is SEHNR and CDR2 FQNEAQ (reference sequence). This chain's CDR3 is CASSQAGTSWHEQYF. The CDR3, as DNA: TGTGCCAGCAGCCAAGCCGGGACTAGCTGGCACGAGCAGTACTTC.

This clonotype has only a few counts. The chain employs TRBV10-2 and TRBJ1-1; no firm D call. There are 15 residues in the CDR3. Germline V gene sequence: CDR1 WSHSY, CDR2 SAAADI. Trimming left V 0 bases short and J 3 bases short, with 11 bases between. CDR3 in DNA: TGCGCCAGCAGTGAGTCGAGAACACTCGACACTGAAGCTTTCTTT. Amino acids: CASSESRTLDTEAFF.

This clonotype was picked up many times. The chain is built from TRBV24-1 and TRBJ1-5; D possibly corresponds to TRBD1 (5 bases). CDR3 length: 13 amino acids. Trimming pared 8 bases from V and 3 bases from J, leaving 10 bases between. The V gene's germline CDR1 is KGHDR and CDR2 SFDVKD. The CDR3 nucleotides read TGTGCCACCAACAAGGGGATCAATCAGCCCCAGCATTTT. It yields the protein CATNKGINQPQHF.

Note on this clonotype: A single base separates this from a much larger clone, so it may be a read error. The CDR3 carries no conserved terminal phenylalanine or tryptophan, so it likely arises from a read error. This chain joins TRBV29-1 and TRBJ1-2; D remains ambiguous. CDR3 length: 12 residues. The germline gives CDR1 SQVTM, CDR2 ANQGSEA. V gave up 4 bases and J gave up 6 bases, with 12 bases separating them. The CDR3 DNA follows: TGCAGCGTTGGGGTAGGTCTCCATGGCTACACCTCC. It is translated as CSVGVGLHGYTS.

J is TRBJ1-3 and V is TRBV25-1, with D maybe TRBD1 (6 bases). Germline V gene data show CDR1 as MGHDK and CDR2 as SYGVNS. The CDR3 has 14 amino acids. Trimming removed 6 bases from V and 2 bases from J, with 11 bases in between. CDR3 sequence reads: CASSQAGAGNTIYF. The CDR3 DNA sequence: TGTGCCAGCAGCCAAGCAGGGGCTGGAAACACCATATATTTT.

This clonotype was seen repeatedly, ten times or more. The chain recombines TRBV7-2 with TRBJ2-5; TRBD2 is a possible D gene (6 bases). This CDR3 is 15 amino acids long. Per germline, CDR1 SGHTA and CDR2 FQGNSA. Trimming took 6 bases from V and 2 from J, leaving 16 bases between them. CDR3 bases: TGTGCCAGCAGATCTCAGGGACTGACACAAGAGACCCAGTACTTC. Protein: CASRSQGLTQETQYF.